What follows is one T cell receptor beta chain and its context. The CDR3 has 18 residues. Germline lookup yields CDR1 SGHAT and CDR2 FQNNGV. Trimming took 0 bases from V and 5 from J, leaving 21 bases between them. The sample is drawn from a study of blood T cell repertoires in COVID-19. About the research overall: The study drew acute and convalescent COVID-19 samples from the United States, Italy and Spain. Nucleic acid was either cDNA or gDNA, and it came from T cells, B-cell-depleted T cells, or PBMCs.

The authors' processing: Amplification with reference gene primers provided the estimates of nucleated cell counts. The method was immunoSEQ multiplex PCR; TCRdb's version includes in-frame clones alone and lacks a portion of them. For V, J and clone size, that table is used; D and trimming come from the DNA. The table records 250,000 to 350,000 clones, around 90% of them present only once. Input material: peripheral blood. This TCR derives from a man between 18 and 35 years old with active or convalescent COVID-19. The chain joins TRBV11-2 to TRBJ2-3; possible D gene TRBD2, 6 bases. This CDR3 is CASSLEPVFAGRKDTQYF. The CDR3 region has the DNA TGTGCCAGCAGCTTAGAGCCCGTGTTCGCGGGACGGAAAGATACGCAGTATTTT.